The rows below give T cell receptor beta chains drawn from one sample of a study of shared clonotypes between healthy human individuals. Profiling relied on immunoSEQ multiplex PCR, and the TCRdb table lists in-frame clones only, not all of them. Of about 820,000 clones listed, around 93% were seen once; the top ten hold around 24%. Sample: naive CD8+ T cells sorted from blood. These receptors all come from a man aged 25-40 years in good health. The CDR3 runs from the conserved cysteine through the conserved F or W. A D gene is named only where the DNA matches it firmly. Size values are once, few and many counts, or a class for expanded clones, and some rows have none.

TRBV19	NA	NA	TRBJ2-7	CASSLGGITYEQYF	TGTGCCAGTAGTTTAGGGGGGATAACCTACGAGCAGTACTTC
TRBV7-9	NA	NA	TRBJ1-2	CASSFSPGITESYGYTF	TGTGCCAGCAGCTTCTCTCCCGGCATCACGGAAAGCTATGGCTACACCTTC
TRBV27	NA	NA	TRBJ2-1	CASTSAQGTQTSREQFF	TGTGCCAGCACCTCCGCACAGGGCACCCAGACTAGCAGGGAGCAGTTCTTC
TRBV6-5	NA	NA	TRBJ2-2	CASSLQGVIGELFF	TGTGCCAGCAGTTTACAGGGAGTAATCGGGGAGCTGTTTTTT
TRBV11-2	NA	once	TRBJ2-5	CASRGLGALETQYF	TGTGCCAGCAGGGGGTTGGGGGCCCTCGAGACCCAGTACTTC
TRBV28	NA	NA	TRBJ2-7	CASSPISYEQYF	TGTGCCAGCAGCCCCATCTCCTACGAGCAGTACTTC
TRBV27	TRBD1	NA	TRBJ2-7	CASSSLGQDPYEQYF	TGTGCCAGCAGTTCTCTGGGACAGGACCCTTACGAGCAGTACTTC
TRBV4-3	NA	once	TRBJ2-3	CASSQDLQVTDTQYF	TGCGCCAGCAGCCAAGATTTACAGGTCACAGATACGCAGTATTTT
TRBV4-3	TRBD1	once	TRBJ2-5	CASSQEQGRQETQYF	TGCGCCAGCAGCCAAGAACAGGGGCGCCAAGAGACCCAGTACTTC
TRBV27	TRBD1	NA	TRBJ1-5	CASRQGAGQPQHF	TGTGCCAGCAGACAGGGGGCGGGTCAGCCCCAGCATTTT
TRBV7-2	NA	NA	TRBJ2-1	CASSLEYSEQFF	TGTGCCAGCAGCTTAGAGTACTCTGAGCAGTTCTTC
TRBV9	TRBD1	NA	TRBJ2-5	CASSVFTGGEETQYF	TGTGCCAGCAGCGTCTTTACAGGGGGAGAGGAGACCCAGTACTTC
TRBV7-9	NA	once	TRBJ2-7	CASSLAQGDTYEQYF	TGTGCCAGCAGCTTAGCGCAAGGGGACACCTACGAGCAGTACTTC
TRBV9	TRBD1	NA	TRBJ1-5	CASSGQGQKNQPQHF	TGTGCCAGCAGCGGACAGGGGCAGAAGAATCAGCCCCAGCATTTT
TRBV28	NA	NA	TRBJ2-3	CASSFASTDTQYF	TGTGCCAGCAGTTTTGCTAGCACAGATACGCAGTATTTT
TRBV19	NA	NA	TRBJ2-7	CASSITTSSYEQYF	TGTGCCAGTAGTATCACTACAAGCTCCTACGAGCAGTACTTC
TRBV21-1	NA	NA	TRBJ2-1	CASSKAPATDVNEQFF	TGTGCCAGCAGCAAAGCCCCGGCTACCGACGTTAATGAGCAGTTCTTC
TRBV7-9	NA	NA	TRBJ1-1	CASSPPKSLNTEAFF	TGTGCCAGCAGCCCCCCAAAGAGTTTGAACACTGAAGCTTTCTTT
TRBV7-6	NA	NA	TRBJ2-1	CASSPNLATYNEQFF	TGTGCCAGCAGCCCCAACCTAGCGACCTACAATGAGCAGTTCTTC
TRBV27	NA	NA	TRBJ2-3	CASSLVRGRGTDTQYF	TGTGCCAGCAGTTTGGTCCGGGGGCGCGGCACAGATACGCAGTATTTT
TRBV27	TRBD2	NA	TRBJ2-1	CASSLYLAGGILNEQFF	TGTGCCAGCAGTTTATATCTAGCGGGAGGGATCCTCAATGAGCAGTTCTTC
TRBV11-3	TRBD1	NA	TRBJ2-1	CASSLPSDRGRLEFF	TGTGCCAGCAGCTTACCTAGTGACAGGGGGCGGCTAGAGTTCTTC
TRBV29-1	TRBD2	NA	TRBJ2-1	CSVVGAALAGTYNEQFF	TGCAGCGTTGTTGGGGCCGCGCTAGCGGGAACCTACAATGAGCAGTTCTTC
TRBV27	NA	NA	TRBJ2-7	CASSFRGGREQYF	TGTGCCAGCAGTTTCCGTGGAGGGCGCGAGCAGTACTTC
TRBV7-2	TRBD1	NA	TRBJ1-1	CASSLTGRATEAFF	TGTGCCAGCAGCTTGACAGGGAGAGCCACTGAAGCTTTCTTT
TRBV4-3	TRBD1	NA	TRBJ1-2	CASSQDTLTEDRILNYGYTF	TGCGCCAGCAGCCAAGATACCCTAACCGAGGACAGGATCCTAAACTATGGCTACACCTTC
TRBV27	TRBD2	NA	TRBJ2-1	CASSFLAGNEQFF	TGTGCCAGCAGTTTCCTAGCGGGTAATGAGCAGTTCTTC
TRBV27	TRBD2	NA	TRBJ2-2	CASSLATGGLGAGELFF	TGTGCCAGCAGTTTAGCAACGGGAGGTCTGGGCGCCGGGGAGCTGTTTTTT
TRBV7-9	TRBD1	NA	TRBJ2-7	CASSVGDRREQYF	TGTGCCAGCAGCGTCGGGGACAGGCGGGAGCAGTACTTC
TRBV7-2	NA	few	TRBJ2-5	CASSGEWSGRETQYF	TGTGCCAGCAGCGGCGAGTGGTCGGGAAGAGAGACCCAGTACTTC
TRBV7-9	TRBD2	NA	TRBJ2-7	CASSQIAGAYEQYF	TGTGCCAGCAGCCAGATAGCGGGTGCCTACGAGCAGTACTTC
TRBV15	TRBD2	once	TRBJ2-3	CATSTWTSGSTDTQYF	TGTGCCACCAGCACATGGACTAGCGGTAGCACAGATACGCAGTATTTT
TRBV28	TRBD1	NA	TRBJ1-5	CAFGDRDQPQHF	TGTGCCTTCGGGGACAGAGATCAGCCCCAGCATTTT
TRBV28	TRBD2	NA	TRBJ2-1	CASSSGTGELAGLYNEQFF	TGTGCCAGCAGTTCCGGGACAGGAGAACTAGCGGGGCTCTACAATGAGCAGTTCTTC
TRBV11-2	NA	few	TRBJ2-3	CASSSQAPFFTDTQYF	TGTGCCAGCAGCTCACAGGCCCCCTTTTTCACAGATACGCAGTATTTT
TRBV10-2	NA	NA	TRBJ1-4	CASSELATNEKLFF	TGCGCCAGCAGTGAGTTAGCAACTAATGAAAAACTGTTTTTT
TRBV10-3	TRBD2	NA	TRBJ2-7	CAISEYTSGDYYEQYF	TGTGCCATCAGTGAGTATACTAGCGGAGACTACTACGAGCAGTACTTC
TRBV21-1	NA	NA	TRBJ2-3	CASSKMTSGSRVTQYF	TGTGCCAGCAGCAAGATGACTAGCGGGAGTCGGGTTACGCAGTATTTT
TRBV9	TRBD1	NA	TRBJ1-2	CASSAGQGVYYGYTF	TGTGCCAGCAGCGCGGGACAGGGGGTTTACTATGGCTACACCTTC
TRBV7-9	TRBD1	NA	TRBJ2-7	CASSSGQLTSYEQYF	TGTGCCAGCAGCTCGGGACAGCTCACCTCCTACGAGCAGTACTTC
TRBV28	TRBD1	NA	TRBJ2-7	CASSLGQGVDEQYF	TGTGCCAGCAGTTTGGGACAGGGGGTCGACGAGCAGTACTTC
TRBV7-9	NA	once	TRBJ2-3	CASSPSAEGSTDTQYF	TGTGCCAGCAGCCCATCCGCGGAGGGGAGCACAGATACGCAGTATTTT
TRBV5-6	NA	once	TRBJ2-1	CASSLVGFAEQFF	TGTGCCAGCAGCTTGGTGGGCTTCGCTGAGCAGTTCTTC
TRBV7-9	TRBD1	NA	TRBJ1-1	CASSQGQGITEAFF	TGTGCCAGCAGCCAGGGACAGGGAATCACAGAAGCTTTCTTT
TRBV7-8	NA	NA	TRBJ2-1	CASTTDGSSYNEQFF	TGTGCCAGCACCACAGACGGGAGCTCCTACAATGAGCAGTTCTTC
TRBV30	TRBD1	NA	TRBJ2-1	CAGRQGVNEQFF	TGTGCCGGGAGACAGGGAGTGAATGAGCAGTTCTTC
TRBV5-4	NA	NA	TRBJ2-3	CASSYKGGDPTDTQYF	TGTGCCAGCAGCTATAAGGGGGGAGACCCCACAGATACGCAGTATTTT
TRBV14	TRBD2	few	TRBJ2-7	CASSYGLAGVSYEQYF	TGTGCCAGCAGCTACGGACTAGCGGGAGTTTCCTACGAGCAGTACTTC
TRBV7-9	NA	NA	TRBJ2-3	CASSPESSSTDTQYF	TGTGCCAGCAGCCCCGAATCTTCTAGCACAGATACGCAGTATTTT
TRBV7-9	NA	NA	TRBJ2-3	CASSLGKAPEGGTDTQYF	TGTGCCAGCAGCTTAGGTAAGGCACCGGAGGGAGGCACAGATACGCAGTATTTT
TRBV6-6	NA	once	TRBJ2-5	CASSRPKDSQETQYF	TGTGCCAGCAGTAGACCCAAGGACAGCCAAGAGACCCAGTACTTC
TRBV15	NA	few	TRBJ1-2	CATSSAGLGNYGYTF	TGTGCCACCAGCAGTGCAGGGCTAGGCAACTATGGCTACACCTTC
TRBV7-9	NA	NA	TRBJ1-2	CASSPKNKGENYGYTF	TGTGCCAGCAGCCCCAAGAATAAGGGGGAAAACTATGGCTACACCTTC
TRBV4-3	NA	NA	TRBJ2-7	CASSQAPGYEQYF	TGCGCCAGCAGCCAAGCCCCGGGTTACGAGCAGTACTTC
TRBV2	NA	NA	TRBJ2-3	CASSEEQTKTDTQYF	TGTGCCAGCAGTGAAGAACAGACCAAGACCGATACGCAGTATTTT
TRBV6-5	NA	NA	TRBJ2-7	CASSFVWGAYEQYF	TGTGCCAGCAGTTTCGTTTGGGGGGCCTACGAGCAGTACTTC
TRBV7-9	NA	NA	TRBJ2-5	CASSLGEETQYF	TGTGCCAGCAGCTTGGGTGAGGAGACCCAGTACTTC
TRBV11-2	TRBD2	NA	TRBJ2-5	CASSLGREGREETQYF	TGTGCCAGCAGCTTAGGGCGGGAGGGCCGCGAGGAGACCCAGTACTTC
TRBV7-9	TRBD2	NA	TRBJ2-1	CASRTTRDSGSSYNEQFF	TGTGCCAGCAGGACGACCAGGGATAGCGGGAGCTCCTACAATGAGCAGTTCTTC